This T cell receptor beta chain was found in a study of identical twins. Study findings and constraints: With beta out-of-frame sequences, excess sharing by twins was weaker. Memory repertoires showed no such pattern, whereas abundant cord blood beta clonotypes carried fewer insertions. Models underpredicted monozygotic twin sharing of out-of-frame TCR alpha.

MiXCR, run by TCRdb on the 5' RACE reads, gives a single entry per CDR3 protein. There are 700,000 to 950,000 distinct CDR3 sequences in the sample; around 12% occur only once, and 1.5% to 2% lies in the top ten. V lost 0 bases to trimming and J lost 1 base; unmatched junction nucleotides: 6. The CDR3 extends over 16 amino acids. Germline CDR1 reads DFQATT; CDR2 reads SNEGSKA (reference sequence). There are many counts of this clonotype. Its cognate antigen is unknown. This sample also belongs to another study, concerning yellow fever vaccine responses in identical twins.

This clonotype was obtained from a woman younger than 30 in good health. This sequence joins TRBV20-1 and TRBJ1-5; 7 positions agree with TRBD1. Material for sequencing was PBMCs. This chain's CDR3 is CSAREPRTGSNQPQHF. The CDR3 DNA is TGCAGTGCTAGAGAGCCCCGGACAGGCAGCAATCAGCCCCAGCATTTT.